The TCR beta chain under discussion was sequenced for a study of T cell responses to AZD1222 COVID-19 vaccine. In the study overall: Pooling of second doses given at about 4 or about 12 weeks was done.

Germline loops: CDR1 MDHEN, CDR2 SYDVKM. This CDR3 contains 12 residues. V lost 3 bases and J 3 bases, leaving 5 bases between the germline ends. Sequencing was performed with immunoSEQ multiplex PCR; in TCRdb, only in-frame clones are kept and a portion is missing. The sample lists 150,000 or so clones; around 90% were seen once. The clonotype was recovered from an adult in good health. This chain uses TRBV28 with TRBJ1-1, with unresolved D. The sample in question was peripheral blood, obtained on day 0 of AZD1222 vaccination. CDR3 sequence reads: CASSFLYTEAFF. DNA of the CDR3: TGTGCCAGCAGTTTCCTGTACACTGAAGCTTTCTTT.